What follows is one T cell receptor (beta chain) and its context. Its antigen remains unidentified. Each sample came from a Caucasian adult donor living in Nashville, Tennessee. V was trimmed by 1 base and J by 2 bases, leaving 14 bases between them. Germline loops: CDR1 KGHSH, CDR2 LQKENI. There are 16 residues in the CDR3. The data were produced by immunoSEQ multiplex PCR, yet TCRdb's version contains in-frame clones alone and is incomplete. The sample lists about 380,000 clones, approximately 96% occurring once. This sample is part of a study of shared clonotypes between healthy human individuals. Study-level results: In contrast to clonotypes shared by all four donors, non-shared clonotypes had lower generation probabilities.

Sequenced: memory CD8+ T cells sorted from blood. Subset given: CD45RO+ cells pooled with CCR7-negative TemRA cells. The J gene is TRBJ1-2, the V gene TRBV18; D remains ambiguous. This TCR derives from a young man in good health. CDR3 sequence reads: CASSPRSEGGNYGYTF. CDR3 DNA sequence: TGTGCCAGCTCACCACGGTCAGAGGGAGGAAACTATGGCTACACCTTC.